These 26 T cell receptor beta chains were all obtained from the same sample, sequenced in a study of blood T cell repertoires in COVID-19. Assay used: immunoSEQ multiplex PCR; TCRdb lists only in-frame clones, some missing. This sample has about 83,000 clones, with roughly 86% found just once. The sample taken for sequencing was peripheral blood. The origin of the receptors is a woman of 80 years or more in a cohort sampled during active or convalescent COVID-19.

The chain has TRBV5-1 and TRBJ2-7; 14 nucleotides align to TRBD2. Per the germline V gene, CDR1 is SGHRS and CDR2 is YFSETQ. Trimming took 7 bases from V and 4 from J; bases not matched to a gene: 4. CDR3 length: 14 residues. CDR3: CASGGLAGGYEQYF. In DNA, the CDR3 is TGCGCCAGCGGCGGACTAGCGGGAGGTTACGAGCAGTACTTC. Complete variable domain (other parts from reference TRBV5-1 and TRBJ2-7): KAGVTQTPRYLIKTRGQQVTLSCSPISGHRSVSWYQQTPGQGLQFLFEYFSETQRNKGNFPGRFSGRQFSNSRSEMNVSTLELGDSALYLCASGGLAGGYEQYFGPGTRLTVT.

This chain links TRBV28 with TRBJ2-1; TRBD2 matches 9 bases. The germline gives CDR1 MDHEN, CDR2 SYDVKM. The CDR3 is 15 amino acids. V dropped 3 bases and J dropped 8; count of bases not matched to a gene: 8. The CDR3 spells CASSFPSGRSDEQFF. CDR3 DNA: TGTGCCAGCAGTTTCCCCAGCGGGAGGTCCGATGAGCAGTTCTTC. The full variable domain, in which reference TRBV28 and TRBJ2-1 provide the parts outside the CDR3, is DVKVTQSSRYLVKRTGEKVFLECVQDMDHENMFWYRQDPGLGLRLIYFSYDVKMKEKGDIPEGYSVSREKKERFSLILESASTNQTSMYLCASSFPSGRSDEQFFGPGTRLTVL.

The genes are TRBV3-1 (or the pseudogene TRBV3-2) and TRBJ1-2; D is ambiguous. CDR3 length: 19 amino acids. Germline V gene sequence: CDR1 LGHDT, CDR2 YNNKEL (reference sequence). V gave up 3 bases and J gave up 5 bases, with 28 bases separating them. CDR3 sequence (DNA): TGTGCCAGCAGCCAGCCCCCCGGGGTGGCTCGAAAGGGCTCTTATGGCTACACCTTC. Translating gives CASSQPPGVARKGSYGYTF.

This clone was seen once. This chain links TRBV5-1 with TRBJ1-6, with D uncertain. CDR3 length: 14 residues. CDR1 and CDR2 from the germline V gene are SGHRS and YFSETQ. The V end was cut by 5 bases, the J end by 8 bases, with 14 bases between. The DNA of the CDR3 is TGCGCCAGCAGTCAAAACAGACATTATTCACCCCTCCACTTT. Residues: CASSQNRHYSPLHF.

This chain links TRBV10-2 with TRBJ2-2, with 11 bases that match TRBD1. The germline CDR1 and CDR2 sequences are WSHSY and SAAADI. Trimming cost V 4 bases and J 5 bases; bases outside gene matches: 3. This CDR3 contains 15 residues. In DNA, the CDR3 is TGCGCCAGCAGTGGGGGACAGGGGGAAACCGGGGAGCTGTTTTTT. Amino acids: CASSGGQGETGELFF.

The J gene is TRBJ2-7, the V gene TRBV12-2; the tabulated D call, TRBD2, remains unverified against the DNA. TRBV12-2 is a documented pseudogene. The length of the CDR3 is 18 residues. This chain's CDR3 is CASRLALRGTSGSYEQYF. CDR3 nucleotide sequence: TGTGCAAGTCGCTTAGCACTGAGGGGGACTAGCGGATCCTACGAGCAGTACTTC.

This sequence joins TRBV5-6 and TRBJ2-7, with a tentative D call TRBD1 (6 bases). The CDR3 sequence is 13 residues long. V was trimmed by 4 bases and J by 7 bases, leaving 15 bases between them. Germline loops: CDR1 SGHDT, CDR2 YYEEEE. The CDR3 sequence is CASSQDSMGEQYV. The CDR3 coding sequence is TGTGCCAGCAGCCAGGACAGTATGGGGGAGCAGTACGTC.

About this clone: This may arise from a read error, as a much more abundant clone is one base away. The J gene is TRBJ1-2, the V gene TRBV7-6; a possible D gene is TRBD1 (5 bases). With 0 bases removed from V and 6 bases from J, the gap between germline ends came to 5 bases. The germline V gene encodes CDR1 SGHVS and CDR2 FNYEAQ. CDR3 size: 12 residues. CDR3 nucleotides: TGTGCCAGCAGCTTAGCAGGGGATGGCTACACCTTC. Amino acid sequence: CASSLAGDGYTF.

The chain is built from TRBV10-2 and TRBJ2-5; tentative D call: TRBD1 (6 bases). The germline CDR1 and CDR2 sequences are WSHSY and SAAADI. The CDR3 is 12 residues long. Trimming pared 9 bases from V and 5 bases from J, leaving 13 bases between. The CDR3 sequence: CASKQGVETQYF. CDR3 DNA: TGCGCCAGTAAACAGGGAGTTGAGACCCAGTACTTC.

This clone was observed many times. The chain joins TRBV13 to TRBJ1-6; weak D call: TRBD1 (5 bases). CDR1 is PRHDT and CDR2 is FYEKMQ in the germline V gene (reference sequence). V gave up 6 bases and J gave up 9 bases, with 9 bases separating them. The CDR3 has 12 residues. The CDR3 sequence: CASRSQGSPLHF. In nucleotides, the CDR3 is TGTGCCAGCAGAAGTCAGGGTTCACCCCTCCACTTT.

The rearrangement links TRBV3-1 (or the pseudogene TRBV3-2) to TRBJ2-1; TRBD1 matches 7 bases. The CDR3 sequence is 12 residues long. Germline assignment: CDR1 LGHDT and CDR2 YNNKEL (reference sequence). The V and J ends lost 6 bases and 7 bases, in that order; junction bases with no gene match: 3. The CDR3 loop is CASSPQGNEQFF. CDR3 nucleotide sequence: TGTGCCAGCAGTCCACAGGGGAATGAGCAGTTCTTC.

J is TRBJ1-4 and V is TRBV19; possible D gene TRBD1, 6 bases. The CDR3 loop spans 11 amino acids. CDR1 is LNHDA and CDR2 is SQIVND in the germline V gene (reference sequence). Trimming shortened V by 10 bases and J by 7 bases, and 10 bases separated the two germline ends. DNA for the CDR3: TGTGCCACAGGGGTTTTTGAAAAACTGTTTTTT. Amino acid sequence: CATGVFEKLFF.

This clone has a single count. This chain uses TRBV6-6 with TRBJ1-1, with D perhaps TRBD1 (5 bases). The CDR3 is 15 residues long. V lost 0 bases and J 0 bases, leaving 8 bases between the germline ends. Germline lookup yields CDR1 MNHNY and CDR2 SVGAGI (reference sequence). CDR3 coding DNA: TGTGCCAGCAGTTACTCTGACAGACTGAACACTGAAGCTTTCTTT. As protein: CASSYSDRLNTEAFF.

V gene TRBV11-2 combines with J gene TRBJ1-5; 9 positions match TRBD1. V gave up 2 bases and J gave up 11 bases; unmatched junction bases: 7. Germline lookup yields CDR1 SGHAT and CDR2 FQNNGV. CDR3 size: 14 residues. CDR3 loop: CASSLTGTGSAQHF. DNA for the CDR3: TGTGCCAGCAGCTTAACCGGGACAGGGTCTGCCCAGCATTTT.

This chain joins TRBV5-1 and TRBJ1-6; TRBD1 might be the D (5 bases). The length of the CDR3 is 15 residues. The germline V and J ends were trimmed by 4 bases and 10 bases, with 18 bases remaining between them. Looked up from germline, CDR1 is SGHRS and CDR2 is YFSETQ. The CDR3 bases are TGCGCCAGCAGCCCCTCCGCAGGGTCGCAATCACCCCTCCACTTT. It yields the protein CASSPSAGSQSPLHF.

The CDR3 reads CASSRPGNTEAFF. The CDR3 nucleotides are TGCGCCAGCAGCCGACCAGGGAACACTGAAGCTTTCTTT. The chain carries TRBV5-1 and TRBJ1-1; D unresolved. V lost 4 bases and J 1 base, leaving 8 bases between the germline ends. This CDR3 is built from 13 residues. The V gene's germline CDR1 is SGHRS and CDR2 YFSETQ.

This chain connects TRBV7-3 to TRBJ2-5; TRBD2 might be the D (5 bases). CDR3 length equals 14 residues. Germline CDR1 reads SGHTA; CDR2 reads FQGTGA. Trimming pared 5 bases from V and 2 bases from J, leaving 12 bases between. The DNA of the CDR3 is TGTGCCAGCAGCCCTACTAGGGATCAAGAGACCCAGTACTTC. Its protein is CASSPTRDQETQYF. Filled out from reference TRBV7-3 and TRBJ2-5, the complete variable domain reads GAGVSQTPSNKVTEKGKYVELRCDPISGHTALYWYRQSLGQGPEFLIYFQGTGAADDSGLPNDRFFAVRPEGSVSTLKIQRTERGDSAVYLCASSPTRDQETQYFGPGTRLLVL.

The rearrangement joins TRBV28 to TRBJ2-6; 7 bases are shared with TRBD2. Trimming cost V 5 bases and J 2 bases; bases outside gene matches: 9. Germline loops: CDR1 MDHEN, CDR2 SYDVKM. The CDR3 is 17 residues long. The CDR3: CASSNPGGIPGANVLTF. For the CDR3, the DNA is TGTGCCAGCAGTAACCCCGGGGGGATACCTGGGGCCAACGTCCTGACTTTC.

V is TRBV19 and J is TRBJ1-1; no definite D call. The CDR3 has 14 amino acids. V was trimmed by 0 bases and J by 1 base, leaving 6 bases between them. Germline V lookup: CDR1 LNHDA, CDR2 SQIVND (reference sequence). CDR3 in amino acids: CASSIDPRNTEAFF. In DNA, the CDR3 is TGTGCCAGTAGTATAGATCCGCGGAACACTGAAGCTTTCTTT.

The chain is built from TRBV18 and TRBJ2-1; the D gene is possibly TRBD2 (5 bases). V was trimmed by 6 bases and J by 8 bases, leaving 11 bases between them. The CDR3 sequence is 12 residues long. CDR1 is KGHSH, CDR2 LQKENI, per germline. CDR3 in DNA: TGTGCCAGCTCCCCGGGGATGTATGAGCAGTTCTTC. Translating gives CASSPGMYEQFF.

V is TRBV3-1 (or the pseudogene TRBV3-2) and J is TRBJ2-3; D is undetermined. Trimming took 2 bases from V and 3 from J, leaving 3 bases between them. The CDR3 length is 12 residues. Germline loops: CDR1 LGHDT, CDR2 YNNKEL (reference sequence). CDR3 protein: CASSQITDTQYF. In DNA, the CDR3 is TGTGCCAGCAGCCAAATAACAGATACGCAGTATTTT.

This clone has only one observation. DNA of the CDR3: TGTGCCAGCAGCCCAGCGCCATATCAAGAGACCCAGTACTTC. Translation: CASSPAPYQETQYF. This chain uses TRBV9 with TRBJ2-5; D is unclear. The CDR3 length is 14 residues. Trimming shortened V by 4 bases and J by 2 bases, and 12 bases separated the two germline ends. Germline CDR1 and CDR2: SGDLS and YYNGEE.

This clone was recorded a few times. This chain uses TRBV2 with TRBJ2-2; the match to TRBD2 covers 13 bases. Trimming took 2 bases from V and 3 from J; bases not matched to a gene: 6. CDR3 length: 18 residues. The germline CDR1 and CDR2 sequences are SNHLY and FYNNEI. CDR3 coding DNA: TGTGCCAGCAGTGAAAGGGGACTAGCGGGACCCCACACCGGGGAGCTGTTTTTT. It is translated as CASSERGLAGPHTGELFF.

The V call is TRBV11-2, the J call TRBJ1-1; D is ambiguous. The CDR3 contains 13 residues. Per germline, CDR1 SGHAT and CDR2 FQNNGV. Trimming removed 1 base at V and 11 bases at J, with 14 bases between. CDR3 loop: CASSLGPGVVAFF. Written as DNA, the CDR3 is TGTGCCAGCAGCTTAGGGCCCGGGGTGGTGGCTTTCTTT. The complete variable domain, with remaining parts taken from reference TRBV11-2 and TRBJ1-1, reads EAGVAQSPRYKIIEKRQSVAFWCNPISGHATLYWYQQILGQGPKLLIQFQNNGVVDDSQLPKDRFSAERLKGVDSTLKIQPAKLEDSAVYLCASSLGPGVVAFFGQGTRLTVV.

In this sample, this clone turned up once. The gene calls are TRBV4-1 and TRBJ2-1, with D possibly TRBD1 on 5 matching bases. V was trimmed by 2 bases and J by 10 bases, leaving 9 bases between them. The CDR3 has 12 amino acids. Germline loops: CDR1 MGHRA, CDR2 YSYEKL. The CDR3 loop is CASSQQGFEQFF. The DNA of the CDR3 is TGCGCCAGCAGCCAACAGGGTTTCGAGCAGTTCTTC.

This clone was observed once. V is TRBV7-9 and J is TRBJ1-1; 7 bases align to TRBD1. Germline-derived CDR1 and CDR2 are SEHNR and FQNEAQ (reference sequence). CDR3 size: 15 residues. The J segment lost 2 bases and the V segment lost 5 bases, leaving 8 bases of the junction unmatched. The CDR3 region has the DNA TGTGCCAGCAGCCCCGACAGGGTGATTAACACTGAAGCTTTCTTT. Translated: CASSPDRVINTEAFF. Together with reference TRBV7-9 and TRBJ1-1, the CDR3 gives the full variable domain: DTGVSQNPRHKITKRGQNVTFRCDPISEHNRLYWYRQTLGQGPEFLTYFQNEAQLEKSRLLSDRFSAERPKGSFSTLEIQRTEQGDSAMYLCASSPDRVINTEAFFGQGTRLTVV.